This T cell receptor (beta chain) is drawn from a study of T cells in Graves' hyperthyroidism and ophthalmopathy. Duration under 3 months, a NOSPECS grade of at least 4, and a Clinical Activity Score of at least 3 characterized the ophthalmopathy patients. The source material, RNA transcripts, was used to amplify TCR beta CDR3 regions. An initial round of RT-PCR targeting the TCR CDR3 relied on the HTBI primer set. One entry per CDR3 protein results from TCRdb running MiXCR on the multiplex PCR reads. Of over 400,000 distinct CDR3 sequences listed, 20% to 25% are singletons. This clonotype was recorded many times. Antigen specificity is unknown. Study-level points and caveats: Prediction of ophthalmopathy progression came a median approximately 7 months pre-onset. Within blood appeared most thyroid clonotypes that had expanded above 0.001.

V lost 3 bases and J lost 3; bases outside the gene matches: 5. The V gene's germline CDR1 is WNHNN and CDR2 SYGVQD (reference sequence). There are 14 residues in the CDR3. The source of this sequence is an older woman with Graves' ophthalmopathy. Source material: blood. The gene calls are TRBV10-1 and TRBJ2-7, with 7 nucleotides matching TRBD1. Written as DNA, the CDR3 is TGCGCCAGCAGTGAAATAGGGACAGACTACGAGCAGTACTTC. It specifies CASSEIGTDYEQYF.